The sequence of this T cell receptor beta chain was determined in a study of T cell responses to AZD1222 COVID-19 vaccine. Study-level points and caveats: Vaccination with two AZD1222 doses was followed by a rise in Spike-specific TCR breadth and depth. Seropositive at baseline were only a handful of AZD1222 recipients. Only after the peak T cell response were repertoires sampled.

There are 16 residues in the CDR3. The germline CDR1 and CDR2 sequences are KGHDR and SFDVKD. The data were produced by immunoSEQ multiplex PCR, yet TCRdb's version contains in-frame clones alone and is incomplete. The table records about 130,000 clones, over 90% of them present only once. Remarks on this clone: Its cognate antigen is unknown. A read error may account for a junction end that differs from germline.

The TCR comes from an adult in good health. This chain joins TRBV24-1 and TRBJ2-7; TRBD1 is a possible D gene (6 bases). The specimen was peripheral blood, collected on day 0 of AZD1222 vaccination. The CDR3 coding sequence is TGTGCCACCAGTCATTTTATGCAGGGGCGGTGCTCCGAGCAGTACTTC. It encodes CATSHFMQGRCSEQYF.